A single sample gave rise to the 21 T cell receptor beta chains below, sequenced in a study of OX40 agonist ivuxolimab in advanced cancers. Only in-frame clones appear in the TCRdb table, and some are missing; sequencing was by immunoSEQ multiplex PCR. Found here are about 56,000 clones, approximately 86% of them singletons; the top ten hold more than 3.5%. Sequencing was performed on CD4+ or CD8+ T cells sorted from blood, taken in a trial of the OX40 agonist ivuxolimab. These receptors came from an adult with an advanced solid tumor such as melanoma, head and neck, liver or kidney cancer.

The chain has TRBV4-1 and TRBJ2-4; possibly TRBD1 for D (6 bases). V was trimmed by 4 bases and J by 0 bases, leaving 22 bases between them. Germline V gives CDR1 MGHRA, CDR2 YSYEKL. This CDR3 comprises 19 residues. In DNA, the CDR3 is TGCGCCAGCAGCCTCCAAAAGGGGGTGGGACCCCTAGCCAAAAACATTCAGTACTTC. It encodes CASSLQKGVGPLAKNIQYF.

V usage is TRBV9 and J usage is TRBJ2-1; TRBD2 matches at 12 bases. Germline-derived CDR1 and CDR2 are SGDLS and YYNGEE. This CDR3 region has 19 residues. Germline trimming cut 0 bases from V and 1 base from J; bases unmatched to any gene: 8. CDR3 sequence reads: CASSVAETSGGISYNEQFF. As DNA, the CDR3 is TGTGCCAGCAGCGTAGCCGAGACTAGCGGGGGCATTTCCTACAATGAGCAGTTCTTC.

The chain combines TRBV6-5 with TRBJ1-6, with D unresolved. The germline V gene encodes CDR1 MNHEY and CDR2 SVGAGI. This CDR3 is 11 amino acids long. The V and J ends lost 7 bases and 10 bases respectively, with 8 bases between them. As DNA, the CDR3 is TGTGCCAGCACGAGGGAATCACCCCTCCACTTT. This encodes CASTRESPLHF.

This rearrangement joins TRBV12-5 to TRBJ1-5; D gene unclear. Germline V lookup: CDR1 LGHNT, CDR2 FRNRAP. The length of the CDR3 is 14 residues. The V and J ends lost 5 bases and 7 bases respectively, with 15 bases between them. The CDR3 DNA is TGTGCTAGTGGTCCCGCGTTGGAGGGACAGCCCCAGCATTTT. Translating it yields CASGPALEGQPQHF.

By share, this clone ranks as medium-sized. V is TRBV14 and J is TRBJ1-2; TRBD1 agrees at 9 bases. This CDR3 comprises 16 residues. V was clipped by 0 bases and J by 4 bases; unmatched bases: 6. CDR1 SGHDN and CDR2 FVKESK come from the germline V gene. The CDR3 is CASSQDYRQGGYGYTF. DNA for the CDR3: TGTGCCAGCAGCCAAGACTACCGACAGGGGGGCTATGGCTACACCTTC.

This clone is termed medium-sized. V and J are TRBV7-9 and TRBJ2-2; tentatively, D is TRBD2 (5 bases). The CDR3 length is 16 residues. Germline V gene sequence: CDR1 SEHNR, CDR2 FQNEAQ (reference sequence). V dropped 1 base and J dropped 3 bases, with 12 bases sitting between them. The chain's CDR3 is CASSLGAGFYTGELFF. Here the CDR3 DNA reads TGTGCCAGCAGCTTAGGTGCGGGCTTCTACACCGGGGAGCTGTTTTTT.

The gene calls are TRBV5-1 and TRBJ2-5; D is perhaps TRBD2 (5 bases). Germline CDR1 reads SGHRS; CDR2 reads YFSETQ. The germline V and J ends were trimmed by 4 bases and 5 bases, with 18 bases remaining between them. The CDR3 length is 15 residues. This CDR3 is CASSRDSVSYETQYF. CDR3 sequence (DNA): TGCGCCAGCAGCCGGGATAGCGTTTCGTATGAGACCCAGTACTTC. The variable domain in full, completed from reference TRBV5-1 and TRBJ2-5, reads KAGVTQTPRYLIKTRGQQVTLSCSPISGHRSVSWYQQTPGQGLQFLFEYFSETQRNKGNFPGRFSGRQFSNSRSEMNVSTLELGDSALYLCASSRDSVSYETQYFGPGTRLLVL.

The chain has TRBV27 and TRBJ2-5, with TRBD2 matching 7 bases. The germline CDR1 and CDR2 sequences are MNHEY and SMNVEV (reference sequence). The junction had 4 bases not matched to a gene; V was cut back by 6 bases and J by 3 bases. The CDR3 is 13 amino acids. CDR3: CASSTGGEETQYF. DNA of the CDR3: TGTGCCAGCAGCACGGGAGGTGAAGAGACCCAGTACTTC.

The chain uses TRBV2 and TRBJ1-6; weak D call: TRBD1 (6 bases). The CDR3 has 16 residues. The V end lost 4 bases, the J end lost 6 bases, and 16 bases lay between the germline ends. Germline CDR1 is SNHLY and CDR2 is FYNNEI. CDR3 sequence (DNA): TGTGCCAGCAGTGGGGACAAAAAGACGCTTAATTCACCCCTCCACTTT. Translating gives CASSGDKKTLNSPLHF.

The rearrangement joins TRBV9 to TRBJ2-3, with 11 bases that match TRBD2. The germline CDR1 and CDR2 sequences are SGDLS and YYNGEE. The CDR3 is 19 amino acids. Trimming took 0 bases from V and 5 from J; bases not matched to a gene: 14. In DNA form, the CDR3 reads TGTGCCAGCAGCGTAGTTCCCTTATTAGCGGGGGGGCGGAGAGATACGCAGTATTTT. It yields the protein CASSVVPLLAGGRRDTQYF.

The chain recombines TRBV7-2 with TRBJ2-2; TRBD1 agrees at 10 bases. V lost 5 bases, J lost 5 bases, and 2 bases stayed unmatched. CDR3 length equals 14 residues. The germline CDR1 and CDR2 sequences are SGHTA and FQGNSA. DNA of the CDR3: TGTGCCAGCAGCCGGGGACAGGGGACCGGGGAGCTGTTTTTT. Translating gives CASSRGQGTGELFF.

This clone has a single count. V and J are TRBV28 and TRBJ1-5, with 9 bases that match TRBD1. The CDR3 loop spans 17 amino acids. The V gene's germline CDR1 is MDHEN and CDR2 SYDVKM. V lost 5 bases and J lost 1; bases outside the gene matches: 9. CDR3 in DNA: TGTGCCAGCAGTCCTCATACAGGGGGCCAAAGCAATCAGCCCCAGCATTTT. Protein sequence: CASSPHTGGQSNQPQHF.

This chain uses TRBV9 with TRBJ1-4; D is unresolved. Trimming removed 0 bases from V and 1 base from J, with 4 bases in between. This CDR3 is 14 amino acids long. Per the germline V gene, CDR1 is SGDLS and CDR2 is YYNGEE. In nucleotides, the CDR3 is TGTGCCAGCAGCGTAGGGGGAACTAATGAAAAACTGTTTTTT. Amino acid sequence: CASSVGGTNEKLFF.

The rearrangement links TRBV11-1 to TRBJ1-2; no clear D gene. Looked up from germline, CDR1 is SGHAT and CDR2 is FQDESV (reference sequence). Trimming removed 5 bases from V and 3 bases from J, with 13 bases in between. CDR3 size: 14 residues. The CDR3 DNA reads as TGTGCCAGCAGCCTGACGGATGGGGACTATGGCTACACCTTC. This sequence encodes CASSLTDGDYGYTF.

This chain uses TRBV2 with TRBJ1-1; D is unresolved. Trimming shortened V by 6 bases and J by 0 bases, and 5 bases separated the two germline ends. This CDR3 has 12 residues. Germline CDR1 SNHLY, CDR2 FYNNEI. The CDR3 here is CASSTMNTEAFF. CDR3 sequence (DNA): TGTGCCAGCAGCACAATGAACACTGAAGCTTTCTTT.

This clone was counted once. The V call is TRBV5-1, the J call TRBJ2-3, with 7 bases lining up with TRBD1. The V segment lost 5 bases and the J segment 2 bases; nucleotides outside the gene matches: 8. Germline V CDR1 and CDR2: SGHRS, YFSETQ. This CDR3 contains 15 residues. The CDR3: CASSSTTGNTDTQYF. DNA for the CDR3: TGCGCCAGCAGTTCCACGACAGGGAACACAGATACGCAGTATTTT.

CDR3 protein: CASSLKGIGYTF. The DNA of the CDR3 is TGTGCCAGCAGTTTAAAAGGGATTGGCTACACCTTC. The chain is built from TRBV28 and TRBJ1-2; D call uncertain. Between the trimmed V and J ends, which lost 2 bases and 7 bases, there was a span of 8 bases. Per the germline V gene, CDR1 is MDHEN and CDR2 is SYDVKM. The CDR3 runs to 12 residues.

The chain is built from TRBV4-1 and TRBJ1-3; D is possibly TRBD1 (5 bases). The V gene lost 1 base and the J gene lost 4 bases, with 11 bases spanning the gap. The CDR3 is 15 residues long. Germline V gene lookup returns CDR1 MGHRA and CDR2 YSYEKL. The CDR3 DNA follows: TGCGCCAGCAGCCAAGTGTGGGGCCTAGGAAACACCATATATTTT. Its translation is CASSQVWGLGNTIYF.

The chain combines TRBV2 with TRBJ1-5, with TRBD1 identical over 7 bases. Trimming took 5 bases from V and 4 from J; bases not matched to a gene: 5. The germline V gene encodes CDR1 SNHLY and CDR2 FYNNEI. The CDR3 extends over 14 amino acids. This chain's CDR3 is CASSFDRANQPQHF. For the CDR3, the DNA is TGTGCCAGCAGTTTCGACAGGGCAAATCAGCCCCAGCATTTT.

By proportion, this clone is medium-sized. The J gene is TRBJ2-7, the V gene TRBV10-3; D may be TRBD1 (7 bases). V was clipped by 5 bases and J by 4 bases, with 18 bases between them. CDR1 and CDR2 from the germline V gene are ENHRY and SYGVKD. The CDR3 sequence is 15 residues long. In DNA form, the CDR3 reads TGTGCCATCAGTTACCTCAGGGGGGAAAGGTACGAGCAGTACTTC. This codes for CAISYLRGERYEQYF.

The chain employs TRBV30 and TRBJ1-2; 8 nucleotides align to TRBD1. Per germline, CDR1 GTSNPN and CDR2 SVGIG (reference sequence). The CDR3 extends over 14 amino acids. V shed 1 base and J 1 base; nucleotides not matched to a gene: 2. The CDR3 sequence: CAWSGDRLNYGYTF. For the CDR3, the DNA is TGTGCCTGGAGTGGGGACAGGCTTAACTATGGCTACACCTTC.